What follows are 11 T cell receptor beta chains derived from one specimen sequenced in a study of Ad26.COV2.S vaccination and SARS-CoV-2 variants. Profiling relied on immunoSEQ multiplex PCR, and the TCRdb table lists in-frame clones only, not all of them. The repertoire consists of roughly 140,000 clones, with 70% to 90% occurring once and the leading ten covering less than 6%. The material was peripheral blood, obtained after recovery from COVID-19. Receptor source: a human donor who had recovered from COVID-19.

The V and J genes are TRBV11-2 and TRBJ1-2, with TRBD1 matching 11 bases. V gave up 5 bases and J gave up 7 bases; unmatched junction bases: 15. The CDR3 is 17 residues long. CDR1 SGHAT and CDR2 FQNNGV come from the germline V gene. This chain's CDR3 is CASSLSGTGGVIGGYTF. The CDR3 region has the DNA TGTGCCAGCAGCCTATCGGGGACAGGGGGAGTGATAGGTGGCTACACCTTC. Complete variable domain (other parts from reference TRBV11-2 and TRBJ1-2): EAGVAQSPRYKIIEKRQSVAFWCNPISGHATLYWYQQILGQGPKLLIQFQNNGVVDDSQLPKDRFSAERLKGVDSTLKIQPAKLEDSAVYLCASSLSGTGGVIGGYTFGSGTRLTVV.

The chain couples TRBV6-2 or TRBV6-3 to TRBJ1-2; D is ambiguous. Germline V gene lookup returns CDR1 MNHEY and CDR2 SVGEGT. V was cut by 7 bases and J by 4 bases, with 10 bases left in between. This CDR3 has 12 amino acids. The CDR3 DNA sequence: TGTGCCAGCAACCCGGGAACCTATGGCTACACCTTC. The encoded protein is CASNPGTYGYTF.

CDR3 sequence: CASKLGPPKGTEAFF. For the CDR3, the DNA is TGTGCCAGCAAATTGGGGCCTCCGAAGGGCACTGAAGCTTTCTTT. The V call is TRBV28, the J call TRBJ1-1; D may be TRBD1 (5 bases). V lost 7 bases and J 4 bases, leaving 19 bases between the germline ends. The CDR3 contains 15 residues. Germline values: CDR1 MDHEN, CDR2 SYDVKM.

The chain combines TRBV6-5 with TRBJ1-6; possible D gene TRBD1, 5 bases. Germline V CDR1 and CDR2: MNHEY, SVGAGI. The CDR3 extends over 15 amino acids. Trimming removed 2 bases from V and 8 bases from J, with 13 bases in between. For the CDR3, the DNA is TGTGCCAGCAGTTACAGTGGGACGGCCTATTCACCCCTCCACTTT. Translated: CASSYSGTAYSPLHF.

The genes are TRBV11-2 and TRBJ2-1, with 10 bases fitting TRBD2. The V segment lost 8 bases and the J segment 6 bases; nucleotides outside the gene matches: 10. The CDR3 runs to 15 residues. Germline-derived CDR1 and CDR2 are SGHAT and FQNNGV. Here the CDR3 reads CASGTGTSVSNEQFF. The DNA of the CDR3 is TGTGCCAGCGGAACCGGGACTAGCGTGAGCAATGAGCAGTTCTTC. The entire variable domain, with the rest obtained from reference TRBV11-2 and TRBJ2-1, is as follows: EAGVAQSPRYKIIEKRQSVAFWCNPISGHATLYWYQQILGQGPKLLIQFQNNGVVDDSQLPKDRFSAERLKGVDSTLKIQPAKLEDSAVYLCASGTGTSVSNEQFFGPGTRLTVL.

J is TRBJ1-4 and V is TRBV28; perhaps TRBD1 as D (5 bases). The germline V gene has CDR1 MDHEN and CDR2 SYDVKM. V was trimmed by 5 bases and J by 1 base, leaving 11 bases between them. The CDR3 has 15 residues. The CDR3 nucleotides read TGTGCCAGCAGTCCCGGGGGGATAACTAATGAAAAACTGTTTTTT. Translation gives CASSPGGITNEKLFF. The complete variable domain, with remaining parts taken from reference TRBV28 and TRBJ1-4, reads DVKVTQSSRYLVKRTGEKVFLECVQDMDHENMFWYRQDPGLGLRLIYFSYDVKMKEKGDIPEGYSVSREKKERFSLILESASTNQTSMYLCASSPGGITNEKLFFGSGTQLSVL.

This clone was picked up one time. The genes are TRBV5-1 and TRBJ1-1; D is unresolved. The CDR3 has 14 residues. Trimming took off 4 bases at V and 1 base at J, with 11 bases between the two ends. Germline V gene lookup returns CDR1 SGHRS and CDR2 YFSETQ. CDR3 sequence (DNA): TGCGCCAGCAGCCGATTTGGGCAGAACACTGAAGCTTTCTTT. Translating it yields CASSRFGQNTEAFF.

The rearrangement joins TRBV6-5 to TRBJ1-1; TRBD1 aligns across 7 bases. There are 15 residues in the CDR3. Germline V gives CDR1 MNHEY, CDR2 SVGAGI. V lost 8 bases to trimming and J lost 1 base; unmatched junction nucleotides: 10. CDR3 sequence (DNA): TGTGCCAGCGTTCCGGGACAGCTGAAGAACACTGAAGCTTTCTTT. This codes for CASVPGQLKNTEAFF.

CDR3 coding DNA: TGCGCCAGCAGCCCAAACTACCCAGCCAGGGCGGACACCATATATTTT. Protein product: CASSPNYPARADTIYF. The chain has TRBV4-3 and TRBJ1-3; D perhaps matches TRBD1 (5 bases). The CDR3 spans 16 residues. Germline CDR1 LGHNA, CDR2 YSLEER. V shed 4 bases and J shed 8 bases, with 21 bases lying between them.

The rearrangement links TRBV11-2 to TRBJ2-7, with 7 bases identical to TRBD1. After removal of 2 bases from V and 7 bases from J, the junction contained 11 bases not matched to a gene. The CDR3 has 15 amino acids. Germline V gene sequence: CDR1 SGHAT, CDR2 FQNNGV. CDR3 amino acids: CASSLNPGRRGEQYF. CDR3 nucleotide sequence: TGTGCCAGCAGCTTAAACCCGGGGCGCAGGGGGGAGCAGTACTTC.

V and J are TRBV7-9 and TRBJ2-3, with 9 nucleotides matching TRBD2. Looked up from germline, CDR1 is SEHNR and CDR2 is FQNEAQ (reference sequence). CDR3 size: 19 residues. V dropped 3 bases and J dropped 5; count of bases not matched to a gene: 18. Here the CDR3 reads CASSFPRGRALAGRDTQYF. In DNA, the CDR3 is TGTGCCAGCAGCTTTCCTCGGGGGCGGGCGCTAGCGGGGAGAGATACGCAGTATTTT.